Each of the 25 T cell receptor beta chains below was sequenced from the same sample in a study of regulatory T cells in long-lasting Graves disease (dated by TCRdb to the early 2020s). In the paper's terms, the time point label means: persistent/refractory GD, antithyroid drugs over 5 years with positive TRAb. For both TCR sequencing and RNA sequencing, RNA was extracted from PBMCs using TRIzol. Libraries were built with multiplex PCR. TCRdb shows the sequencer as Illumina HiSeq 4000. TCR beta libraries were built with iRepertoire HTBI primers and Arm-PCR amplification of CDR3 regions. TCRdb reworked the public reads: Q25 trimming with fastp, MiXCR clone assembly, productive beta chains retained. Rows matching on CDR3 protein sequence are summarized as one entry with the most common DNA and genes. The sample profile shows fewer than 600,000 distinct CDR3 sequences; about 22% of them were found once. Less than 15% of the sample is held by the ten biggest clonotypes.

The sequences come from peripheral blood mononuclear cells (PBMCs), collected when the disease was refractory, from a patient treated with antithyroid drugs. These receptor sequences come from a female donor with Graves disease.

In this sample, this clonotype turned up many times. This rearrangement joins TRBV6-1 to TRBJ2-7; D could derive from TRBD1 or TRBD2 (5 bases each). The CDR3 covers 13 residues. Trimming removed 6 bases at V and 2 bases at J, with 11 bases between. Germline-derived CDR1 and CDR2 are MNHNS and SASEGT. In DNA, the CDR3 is TGTGCCAGCAGAGGGACGGTAACCTACGAGCAGTACTTC. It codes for CASRGTVTYEQYF.

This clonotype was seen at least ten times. CDR3 region: CASERGAAQPQHF. The CDR3 nucleotides read TGTGCCTCCGAGCGAGGGGCCGCTCAGCCCCAGCATTTT. This sequence joins TRBV28 and TRBJ1-5; possible D gene TRBD1, 5 bases. Germline V lookup: CDR1 MDHEN, CDR2 SYDVKM. Trimming took off 11 bases at V and 6 bases at J, with 17 bases between the two ends. This CDR3 is built from 13 residues.

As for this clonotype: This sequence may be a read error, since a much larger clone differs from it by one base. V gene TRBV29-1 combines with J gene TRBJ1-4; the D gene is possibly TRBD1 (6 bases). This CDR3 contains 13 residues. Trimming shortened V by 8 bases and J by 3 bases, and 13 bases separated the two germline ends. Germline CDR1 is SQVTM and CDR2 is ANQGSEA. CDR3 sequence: CSFGGGPNEKLFF. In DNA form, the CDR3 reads TGCAGCTTTGGGGGGGGCCCTAATGAAAAACTGTTTTTT.

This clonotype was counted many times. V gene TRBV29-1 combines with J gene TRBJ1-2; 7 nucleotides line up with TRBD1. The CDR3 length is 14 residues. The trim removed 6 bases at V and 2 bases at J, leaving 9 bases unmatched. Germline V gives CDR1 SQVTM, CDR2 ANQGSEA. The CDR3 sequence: CSVGTADLNYGYTF. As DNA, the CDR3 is TGCAGCGTCGGGACAGCTGACCTGAACTATGGCTACACCTTC.

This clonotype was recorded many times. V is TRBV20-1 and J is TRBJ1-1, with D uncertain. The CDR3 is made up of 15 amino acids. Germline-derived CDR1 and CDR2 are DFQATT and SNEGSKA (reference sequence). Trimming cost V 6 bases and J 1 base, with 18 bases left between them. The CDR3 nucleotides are TGCAGTGCCACCTACGGTCGAGCAGGGAACACTGAAGCTTTCTTT. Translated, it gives CSATYGRAGNTEAFF.

CDR3 sequence (DNA): TGTGCCAGCAGTAGACAGGGTGTCTACACTGAAGCTTTCTTT. Translation: CASSRQGVYTEAFF. The chain carries TRBV12-3 or TRBV12-4 and TRBJ1-1; TRBD1 matches 7 bases. V gave up 5 bases and J gave up 3 bases; unmatched junction bases: 6. The CDR3 covers 14 residues.

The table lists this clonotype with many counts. Here the CDR3 DNA reads TGTGCCACATCAGGGGGCAGGTACACTGAAGCTTTCTTT. Encoded protein: CATSGGRYTEAFF. The rearrangement links TRBV6-1 to TRBJ1-1; 8 bases align to TRBD1. With V trimmed by 10 bases and J by 3 bases, 7 bases remained unmatched. The CDR3 runs 13 residues. Germline V CDR1 and CDR2: MNHNS, SASEGT.

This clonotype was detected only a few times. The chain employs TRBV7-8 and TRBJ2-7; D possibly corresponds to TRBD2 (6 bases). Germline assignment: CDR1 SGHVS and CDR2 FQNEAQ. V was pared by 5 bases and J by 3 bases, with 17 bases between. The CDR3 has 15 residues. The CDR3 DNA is TGTGCCAGCAGCCGTAGCGGCGAGGGCCTCTACGAGCAGTACTTC. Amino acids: CASSRSGEGLYEQYF.

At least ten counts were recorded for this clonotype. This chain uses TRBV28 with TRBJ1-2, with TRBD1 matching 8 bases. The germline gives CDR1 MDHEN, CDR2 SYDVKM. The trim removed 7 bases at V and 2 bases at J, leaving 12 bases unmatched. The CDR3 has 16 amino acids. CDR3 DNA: TGTGCCAGCAACCTTCCCGGGGACAGGACAAACTATGGCTACACCTTC. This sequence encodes CASNLPGDRTNYGYTF.

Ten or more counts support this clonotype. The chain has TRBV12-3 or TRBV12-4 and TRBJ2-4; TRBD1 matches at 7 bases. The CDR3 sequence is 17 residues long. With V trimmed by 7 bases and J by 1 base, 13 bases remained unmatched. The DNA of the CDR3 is TGTGCCAGCACGGACAGGACCCCCCTACGGGCCAAAAACATTCAGTACTTC. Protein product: CASTDRTPLRAKNIQYF.

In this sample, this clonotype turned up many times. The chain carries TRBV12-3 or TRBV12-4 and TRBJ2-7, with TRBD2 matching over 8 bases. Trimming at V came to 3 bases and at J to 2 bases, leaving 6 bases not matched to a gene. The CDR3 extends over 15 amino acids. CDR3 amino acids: CASSFISGGTYEQYF. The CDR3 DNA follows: TGTGCCAGCAGTTTCATCAGCGGGGGCACCTACGAGCAGTACTTC.

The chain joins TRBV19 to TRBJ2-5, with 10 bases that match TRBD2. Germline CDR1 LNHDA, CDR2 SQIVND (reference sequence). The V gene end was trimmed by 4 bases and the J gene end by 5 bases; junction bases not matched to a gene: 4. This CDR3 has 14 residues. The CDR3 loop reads CASSKREGQETQYF. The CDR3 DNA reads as TGTGCCAGTAGTAAGCGGGAGGGCCAGGAGACCCAGTACTTC.

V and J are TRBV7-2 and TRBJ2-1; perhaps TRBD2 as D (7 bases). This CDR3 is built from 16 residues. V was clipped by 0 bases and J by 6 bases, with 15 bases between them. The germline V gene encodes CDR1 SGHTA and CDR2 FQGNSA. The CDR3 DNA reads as TGTGCCAGCAGCTTAGCGGGGGCGGGAGTGGGCAATGAGCAGTTCTTC. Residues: CASSLAGAGVGNEQFF.

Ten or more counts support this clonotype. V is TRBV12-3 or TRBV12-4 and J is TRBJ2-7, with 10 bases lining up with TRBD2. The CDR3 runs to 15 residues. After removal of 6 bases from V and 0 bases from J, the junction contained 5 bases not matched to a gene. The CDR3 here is CASSTLAGVSYEQYF. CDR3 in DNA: TGTGCCAGCAGCACCCTAGCGGGGGTCTCCTACGAGCAGTACTTC.

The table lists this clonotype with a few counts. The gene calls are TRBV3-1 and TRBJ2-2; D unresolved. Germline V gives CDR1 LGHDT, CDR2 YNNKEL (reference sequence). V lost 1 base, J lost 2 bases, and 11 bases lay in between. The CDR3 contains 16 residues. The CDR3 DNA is TGTGCCAGCAGCCAAGGACTCCCTGTCAACACCGGGGAGCTGTTTTTT. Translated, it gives CASSQGLPVNTGELFF.

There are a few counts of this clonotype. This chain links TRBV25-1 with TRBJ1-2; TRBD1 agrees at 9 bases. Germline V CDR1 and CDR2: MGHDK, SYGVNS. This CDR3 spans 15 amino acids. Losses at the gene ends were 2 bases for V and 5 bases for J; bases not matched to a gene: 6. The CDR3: CASSETGGLGYGYTF. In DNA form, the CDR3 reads TGTGCCAGCAGTGAAACAGGGGGCTTGGGGTATGGCTACACCTTC.

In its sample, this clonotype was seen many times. The CDR3 DNA is TGTGCCAGCAGCGTAGCCGGGACAACATCTACTGAAGCTTTCTTT. Translating it yields CASSVAGTTSTEAFF. This sequence joins TRBV9 and TRBJ1-1; possibly TRBD1 for D (6 bases). The germline gives CDR1 SGDLS, CDR2 YYNGEE. Deletions cut 0 bases from V and 5 bases from J, with 14 bases between. The CDR3 contains 15 residues.

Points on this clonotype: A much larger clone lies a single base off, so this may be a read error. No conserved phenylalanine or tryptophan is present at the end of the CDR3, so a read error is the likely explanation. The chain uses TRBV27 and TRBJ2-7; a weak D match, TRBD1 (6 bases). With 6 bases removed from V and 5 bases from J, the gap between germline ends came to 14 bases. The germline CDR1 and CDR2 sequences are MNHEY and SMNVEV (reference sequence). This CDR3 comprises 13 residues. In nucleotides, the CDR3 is TGTGCCAGCAGATTTATACAGGGCCACGAGCAGTACCTC. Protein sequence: CASRFIQGHEQYL.

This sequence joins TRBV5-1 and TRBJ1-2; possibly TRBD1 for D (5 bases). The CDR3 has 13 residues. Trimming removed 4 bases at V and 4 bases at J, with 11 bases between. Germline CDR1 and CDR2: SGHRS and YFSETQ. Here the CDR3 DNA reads TGCGCCAGCAGCCCCAGGGTGGCCTATGGCTACACCTTC. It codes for CASSPRVAYGYTF.

The CDR3 DNA reads as TGCGCCAGCAGCCAAGATAGTATAAGGGGTCACGAGCAGTACTTC. Its protein product is CASSQDSIRGHEQYF. The J gene is TRBJ2-7, the V gene TRBV4-3, with a tentative D call TRBD1 (5 bases). The germline V gene has CDR1 LGHNA and CDR2 YSLEER. The CDR3 consists of 15 residues. Trimming pared 0 bases from V and 5 bases from J, leaving 14 bases between.

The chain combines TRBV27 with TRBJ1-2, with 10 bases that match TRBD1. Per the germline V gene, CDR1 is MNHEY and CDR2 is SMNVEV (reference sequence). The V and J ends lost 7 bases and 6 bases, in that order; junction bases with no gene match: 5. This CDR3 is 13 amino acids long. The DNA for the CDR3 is TGTGCCAGCACCTCGACAGGGGGCAATGGCTACACCTTC. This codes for CASTSTGGNGYTF.

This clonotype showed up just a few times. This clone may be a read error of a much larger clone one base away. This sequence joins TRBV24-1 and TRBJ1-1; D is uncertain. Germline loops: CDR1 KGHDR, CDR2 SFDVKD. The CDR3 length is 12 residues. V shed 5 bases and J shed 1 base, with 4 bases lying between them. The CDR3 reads CATSGPNTEAFF. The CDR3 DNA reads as TGTGCCACCAGTGGGCCGAACACTGAAGCTTTCTTT.

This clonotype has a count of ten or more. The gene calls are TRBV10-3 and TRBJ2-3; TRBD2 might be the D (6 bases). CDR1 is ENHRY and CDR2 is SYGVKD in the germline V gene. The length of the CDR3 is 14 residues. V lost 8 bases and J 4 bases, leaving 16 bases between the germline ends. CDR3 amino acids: CAISSGRVSDTQYF. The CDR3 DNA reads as TGTGCCATCTCATCCGGGAGAGTCTCAGATACGCAGTATTTT.

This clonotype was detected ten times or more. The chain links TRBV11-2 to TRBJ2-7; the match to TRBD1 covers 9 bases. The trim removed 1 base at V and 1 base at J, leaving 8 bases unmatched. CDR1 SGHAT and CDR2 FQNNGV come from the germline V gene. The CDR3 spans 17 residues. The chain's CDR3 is CASSLGPQGALSYEQYF. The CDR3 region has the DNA TGTGCCAGCAGCTTAGGCCCACAGGGGGCCTTATCCTACGAGCAGTACTTC.

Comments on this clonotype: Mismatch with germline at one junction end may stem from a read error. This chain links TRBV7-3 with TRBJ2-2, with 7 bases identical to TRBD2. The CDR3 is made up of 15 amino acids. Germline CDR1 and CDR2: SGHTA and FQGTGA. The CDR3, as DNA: TGTGCCCGCAGCTTAACGGGGGGTAACACCGGGGAGCTGTTTTTT. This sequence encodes CARSLTGGNTGELFF. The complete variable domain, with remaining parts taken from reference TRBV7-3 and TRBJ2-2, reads GAGVSQTPSNKVTEKGKYVELRCDPISGHTALYWYRQSLGQGPEFLIYFQGTGAADDSGLPNDRFFAVRPEGSVSTLKIQRTERGDSAVYLCARSLTGGNTGELFFGEGSRLTVL.